This T cell receptor beta chain was sequenced for a study of CD8 T cells in Susac syndrome. It was with random hexamers that roughly 0.45 to 1 ug RNA was reverse transcribed. It was immunoSEQ multiplex PCR that amplified TCR beta CDR3 across 54 Vbeta and 13 Jbeta. TCRdb re-analysed the immunoSEQ multiplex PCR reads in MiXCR, keeping a single row per CDR3 protein. The sample has roughly 140,000 distinct CDR3 sequences, nearly 97% seen once; the top ten hold 0.075% to 0.09%. The CDR3 runs 14 residues. Germline values: CDR1 KGHSH, CDR2 LQKENI. V was cut by 3 bases and J by 0 bases, with 6 bases left in between.

The sample consisted of CD4+ T cells from PBMCs. The chain has TRBV18 and TRBJ1-3; D is unclear. This clonotype was obtained from a human donor with Susac syndrome. The CDR3 is CASSPGNSGNTIYF. For the CDR3, the DNA is TGTGCCAGCTCACCGGGGAACTCTGGAAACACCATATATTTT.